The rows below give T cell receptor beta chains drawn from one sample of a study of T-cell reconstitution after alpha-beta-depleted transplantation in children. TCRdb itself ran the PCR reads through MiXCR, one entry per CDR3 protein. The table records 250,000 to 400,000 distinct CDR3 sequences, around 25% of them present only once. Specimen: PBMCs, mostly from graft donor cells, collected 180 days after TCRalphabeta/CD19-depleted stem cell transplant. These receptor sequences come from a male patient younger than 18 who had a stem cell transplant for acute lymphoblastic leukemia, so the T cells may come from the graft donor. CDR3s include the opening cysteine and the closing phenylalanine or tryptophan. The D gene is left open where the match is weak. The size of a clone is reported for some rows only, either as once, few or many, or as a class for expanded clones.

J gene: TRBJ2-3
V gene: TRBV6-2/TRBV6-3
clone size: few
D gene: TRBD2
CDR3 length: 17
CDR3 DNA: TGTGCCAGCTCCGGGGGCCTAGCGGGACCGGTCACAGATACGCAGTATTTT
CDR3 protein: CASSGGLAGPVTDTQYF

J gene: TRBJ2-2
V gene: TRBV9
clone size: NA
D gene: NA
CDR3 length: 15
CDR3 DNA: TGTGCCAGCAGCGAAGGGGCAGTAAAAACCGGGGAGCTGTTTTTT
CDR3 protein: CASSEGAVKTGELFF

J gene: TRBJ2-1
V gene: TRBV3-1
clone size: NA
D gene: NA
CDR3 length: 18
CDR3 DNA: TGTGCCAGCAGCCAAGACGTAGTCCCGGGACTCCGAAACAATGAGCAGTTCTTC
CDR3 protein: CASSQDVVPGLRNNEQFF

J gene: TRBJ2-3
V gene: TRBV20-1
clone size: NA
D gene: TRBD1
CDR3 length: 13
CDR3 DNA: TGCAGTGCTGGACAGGGGAGCACAGATACGCAGTATTTT
CDR3 protein: CSAGQGSTDTQYF

J gene: TRBJ2-1
V gene: TRBV24-1
clone size: NA
D gene: NA
CDR3 length: 10
CDR3 DNA: TGTGCCACCAGTGACAGTGAGCAGTTCTTC
CDR3 protein: CATSDSEQFF

J gene: TRBJ2-3
V gene: TRBV6-5
clone size: once
D gene: NA
CDR3 length: 14
CDR3 DNA: TGTGCCAGCAGTTCCGGGCCCAACACAGATACGCAGTATTTT
CDR3 protein: CASSSGPNTDTQYF

J gene: TRBJ2-3
V gene: TRBV10-2
clone size: NA
D gene: NA
CDR3 length: 12
CDR3 DNA: TGCGCCAGCAGTGAGAGTCCAACGTTGGCGTATTTT
CDR3 protein: CASSESPTLAYF

J gene: TRBJ1-3
V gene: TRBV7-6
clone size: NA
D gene: NA
CDR3 length: 17
CDR3 DNA: TGTGCCAGCAGCTTAGCACCTCTAGCTCTCTCTGGAAACACCATATATTTT
CDR3 protein: CASSLAPLALSGNTIYF

J gene: TRBJ2-5
V gene: TRBV27
clone size: NA
D gene: NA
CDR3 length: 15
CDR3 DNA: TGTGCCAGCAGTTTAGTGCTGGGGTTTAAAGAGACCCAGTACTTC
CDR3 protein: CASSLVLGFKETQYF

J gene: TRBJ1-4
V gene: TRBV2
clone size: few
D gene: TRBD1
CDR3 length: 15
CDR3 DNA: TGTGCCAGCAGTAGGACAGGGGTGGCGGGGGAAAAACTGTTTTTT
CDR3 protein: CASSRTGVAGEKLFF

J gene: TRBJ1-2
V gene: TRBV12-3/TRBV12-4
clone size: NA
D gene: NA
CDR3 length: 14
CDR3 DNA: TGTGCCAGCAGTTTTAGCTCCTGGCGCTATGGCTACACCTTC
CDR3 protein: CASSFSSWRYGYTF

J gene: TRBJ2-4
V gene: TRBV10-2
clone size: many
D gene: TRBD1
CDR3 length: 16
CDR3 DNA: TGCGCCAGCAGTGAAGGACAGGCCGAATATTTAAACATTCAGTACTTC
CDR3 protein: CASSEGQAEYLNIQYF

J gene: TRBJ2-1
V gene: TRBV14
clone size: NA
D gene: NA
CDR3 length: 14
CDR3 DNA: TGTGCCAGCAGCCTCGTAGGAGGGCTGAATGAGCAGTTCTTC
CDR3 protein: CASSLVGGLNEQFF

J gene: TRBJ2-5
V gene: TRBV20-1
clone size: few
D gene: NA
CDR3 length: 13
CDR3 DNA: TGCAGTGCTAGAGCGGGAAACCAGGAGACCCAGTACTTC
CDR3 protein: CSARAGNQETQYF

J gene: TRBJ1-1
V gene: TRBV5-1
clone size: NA
D gene: TRBD1
CDR3 length: 15
CDR3 DNA: TGCGCCAGCTTCTTAAGGGACAGGGGAAACACTGAAGCTTTCTTT
CDR3 protein: CASFLRDRGNTEAFF

J gene: TRBJ2-7
V gene: TRBV7-8
clone size: NA
D gene: NA
CDR3 length: 17
CDR3 DNA: TGTGCCAGCAGCTCCCTCAGCGGCCCAATGGGCACCTACGAGCAGTACTTC
CDR3 protein: CASSSLSGPMGTYEQYF

J gene: TRBJ2-7
V gene: TRBV4-1
clone size: NA
D gene: NA
CDR3 length: 15
CDR3 DNA: TGCGCCAGCAGCCAAGATTTGGCGGCGGCCTACGAGCAGTACTTC
CDR3 protein: CASSQDLAAAYEQYF

J gene: TRBJ1-2
V gene: TRBV6-2/TRBV6-3
clone size: few
D gene: TRBD1
CDR3 length: 16
CDR3 DNA: TGTGCCAGCAGTTACATCGGGACAGGAGGGGTCTATGGCTACACCTTC
CDR3 protein: CASSYIGTGGVYGYTF

J gene: TRBJ2-1
V gene: TRBV4-1
clone size: NA
D gene: NA
CDR3 length: 16
CDR3 DNA: TGCGCCAGCAGCCAAGGGGGGAGGCCATCCTACAATGAGCAGTTCTTC
CDR3 protein: CASSQGGRPSYNEQFF

J gene: TRBJ1-2
V gene: TRBV5-1
clone size: few
D gene: NA
CDR3 length: 16
CDR3 DNA: TGCGCCAGCAGCTTGGCCCCAGCCCGAGATAACTATGGCTACACCTTC
CDR3 protein: CASSLAPARDNYGYTF

J gene: TRBJ2-4
V gene: TRBV5-1
clone size: many
D gene: NA
CDR3 length: 16
CDR3 DNA: TGCGCCAGCAGCCATGGTAGCGGAGTAGCCAAAAACATTCAGTACTTC
CDR3 protein: CASSHGSGVAKNIQYF

J gene: TRBJ2-1
V gene: TRBV2
clone size: NA
D gene: TRBD2
CDR3 length: 15
CDR3 DNA: TGTGCCAGCAGTGAACAGTCGGGAGGCGACAATGAGCAGTTCTTC
CDR3 protein: CASSEQSGGDNEQFF

J gene: TRBJ2-1
V gene: TRBV20-1
clone size: NA
D gene: NA
CDR3 length: 14
CDR3 DNA: TGCAGTGCTAGAGGACTGGTATCCTACAATGAGCAGTTCTTC
CDR3 protein: CSARGLVSYNEQFF

J gene: TRBJ2-2
V gene: TRBV4-1
clone size: NA
D gene: NA
CDR3 length: 15
CDR3 DNA: TGCGCCAGCAGCCAAGATTTGTGGGCCACCGGGGAGCTGTTTTTT
CDR3 protein: CASSQDLWATGELFF

J gene: TRBJ2-1
V gene: TRBV20-1
clone size: many
D gene: TRBD2
CDR3 length: 15
CDR3 DNA: TGCAGTGCTGCCCGGGGGACTAGCGCCTACAATGAGCAGTTCTTC
CDR3 protein: CSAARGTSAYNEQFF

J gene: TRBJ1-2
V gene: TRBV4-2
clone size: NA
D gene: TRBD1
CDR3 length: 13
CDR3 DNA: TGTGCCAGCGGACAGGGGGTTCTCTATGGCTACACCTTC
CDR3 protein: CASGQGVLYGYTF

J gene: TRBJ2-1
V gene: TRBV20-1
clone size: NA
D gene: TRBD2
CDR3 length: 15
CDR3 DNA: TGCAGTGCCGACGGACTAGCGGTGGTACGGGATGAGCAGTTCTTC
CDR3 protein: CSADGLAVVRDEQFF

J gene: TRBJ2-5
V gene: TRBV6-1
clone size: few
D gene: TRBD1
CDR3 length: 14
CDR3 DNA: TGTGCCAGCAGCCCTGGACAGGGGGCAGGGACCCAGTACTTC
CDR3 protein: CASSPGQGAGTQYF

J gene: TRBJ2-7
V gene: TRBV5-1
clone size: many
D gene: NA
CDR3 length: 14
CDR3 DNA: TGCGCCAGCAGCTTCGGCGGTCTCTCCTACGAGCAGTACTTC
CDR3 protein: CASSFGGLSYEQYF

J gene: TRBJ2-3
V gene: TRBV27
clone size: NA
D gene: TRBD2
CDR3 length: 15
CDR3 DNA: TGTGCCAGCAGAAGCGGGAGTTGGGGCACAGATACGCAGTATTTT
CDR3 protein: CASRSGSWGTDTQYF

J gene: TRBJ2-3
V gene: TRBV29-1
clone size: NA
D gene: NA
CDR3 length: 13
CDR3 DNA: TGCAGCGTTGAAGCGGGAGAGGTAGATACGCAGTATTTT
CDR3 protein: CSVEAGEVDTQYF

J gene: TRBJ2-7
V gene: TRBV9
clone size: NA
D gene: NA
CDR3 length: 15
CDR3 DNA: TGTGCCAGCAGCGTAAATATAGTGCCTACCTACGAGCAGTACTTC
CDR3 protein: CASSVNIVPTYEQYF

J gene: TRBJ2-7
V gene: TRBV6-6
clone size: NA
D gene: TRBD1
CDR3 length: 13
CDR3 DNA: TGTGCCAGCAGTTTCACAGGGGCCTACGAGCAGTACTTC
CDR3 protein: CASSFTGAYEQYF

J gene: TRBJ1-1
V gene: TRBV6-5
clone size: few
D gene: NA
CDR3 length: 13
CDR3 DNA: TGTGCCAGCAGTTTTGCGGTGGGGGCTGAAGCTTTCTTT
CDR3 protein: CASSFAVGAEAFF